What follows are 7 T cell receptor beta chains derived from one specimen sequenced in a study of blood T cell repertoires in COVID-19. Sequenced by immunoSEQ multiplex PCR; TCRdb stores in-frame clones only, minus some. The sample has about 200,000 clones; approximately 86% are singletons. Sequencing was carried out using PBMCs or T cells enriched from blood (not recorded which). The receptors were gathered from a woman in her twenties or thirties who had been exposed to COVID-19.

The CDR3 is CASSAGRNEQFF. The CDR3 DNA follows: TGCGCCAGCAGTGCAGGCAGGAATGAGCAGTTCTTC. The rearrangement joins TRBV10-2 to TRBJ2-1; D is unresolved. Trimming removed 4 bases at V and 7 bases at J, with 8 bases between. CDR1 is WSHSY, CDR2 SAAADI, per germline. The CDR3 runs to 12 residues.

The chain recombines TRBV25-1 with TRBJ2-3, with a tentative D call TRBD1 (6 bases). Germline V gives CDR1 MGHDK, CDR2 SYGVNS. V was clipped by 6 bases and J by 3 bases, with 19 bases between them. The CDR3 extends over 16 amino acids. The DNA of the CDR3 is TGTGCCAGCAGCGCCCCTTTGGGCAGGGGAACAGATACGCAGTATTTT. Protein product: CASSAPLGRGTDTQYF.

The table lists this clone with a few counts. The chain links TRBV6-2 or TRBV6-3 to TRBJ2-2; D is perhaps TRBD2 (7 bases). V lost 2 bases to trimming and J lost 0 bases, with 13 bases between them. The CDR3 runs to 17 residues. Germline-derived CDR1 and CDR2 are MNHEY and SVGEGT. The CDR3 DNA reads TGTGCCAGCAGTTACAGGGGGGGGGCGACGAACACCGGGGAGCTGTTTTTT. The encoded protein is CASSYRGGATNTGELFF.

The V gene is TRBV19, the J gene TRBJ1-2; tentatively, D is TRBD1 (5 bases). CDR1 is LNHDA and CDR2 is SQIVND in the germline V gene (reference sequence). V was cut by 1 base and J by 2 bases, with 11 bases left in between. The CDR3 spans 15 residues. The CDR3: CASSIGQGKNYGYTF. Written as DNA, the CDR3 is TGTGCCAGTAGTATAGGGCAGGGAAAAAACTATGGCTACACCTTC.

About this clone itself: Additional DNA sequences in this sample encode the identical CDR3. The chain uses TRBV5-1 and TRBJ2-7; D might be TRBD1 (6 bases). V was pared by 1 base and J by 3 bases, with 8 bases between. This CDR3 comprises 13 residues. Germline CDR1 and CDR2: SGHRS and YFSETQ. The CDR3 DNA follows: TGCGCCAGCAGCTTGACAGGGAGCTACGAGCAGTACTTC. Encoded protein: CASSLTGSYEQYF.

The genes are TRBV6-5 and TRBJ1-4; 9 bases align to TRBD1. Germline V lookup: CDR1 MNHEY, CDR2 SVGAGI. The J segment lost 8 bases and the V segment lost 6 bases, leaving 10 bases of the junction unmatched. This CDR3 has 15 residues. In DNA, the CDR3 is TGTGCCAGCAGAGGGGGGACAGGGTCTGACGAAAAACTGTTTTTT. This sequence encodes CASRGGTGSDEKLFF.

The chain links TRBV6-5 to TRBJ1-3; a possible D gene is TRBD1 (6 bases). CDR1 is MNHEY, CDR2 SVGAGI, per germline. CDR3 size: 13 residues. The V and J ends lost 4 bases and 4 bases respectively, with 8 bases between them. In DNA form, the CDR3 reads TGTGCCAGCAGTTCAGGGGTCGGAAACACCATATATTTT. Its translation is CASSSGVGNTIYF.